Presented here are 24 T cell receptor beta chains from one specimen sequenced in a study of T cells after yellow fever vaccination. TCRdb reprocessed the 5' RACE reads with MiXCR, giving one entry per CDR3 protein. The table includes some 600,000 distinct CDR3 sequences, roughly a sixth detected once. Sequenced here: PBMCs, sampled about 5 days after the first yellow fever vaccination. These receptors all come from a man younger than 30 who received the YFV17D yellow fever vaccine.

The chain is built from TRBV6-1 and TRBJ1-2; unclear D gene. The CDR3 contains 16 residues. The V gene lost 6 bases and the J gene lost 3 bases, with 20 bases spanning the gap. Germline V gene sequence: CDR1 MNHNS, CDR2 SASEGT. The CDR3 DNA is TGTGCCAGCAGGGCGGGCCCAATTATATTTCACTATGGCTACACCTTC. Its translation: CASRAGPIIFHYGYTF.

This clonotype was seen only a few times. This rearrangement joins TRBV20-1 to TRBJ1-5; 7 bases map to TRBD1. With V trimmed by 6 bases and J by 7 bases, 21 bases remained unmatched. The CDR3 covers 17 residues. In germline, CDR1 is DFQATT, CDR2 SNEGSKA (reference sequence). CDR3 amino acids: CSAVKPQGGGMRQPQHF. The CDR3 nucleotides are TGCAGTGCCGTCAAACCGCAGGGGGGGGGTATGCGCCAGCCCCAGCATTTT.

There are a few counts of this clonotype. This chain connects TRBV7-8 to TRBJ1-3; 7 bases line up with TRBD1. With 2 bases clipped from V and 4 bases from J, the junction kept 5 bases outside the gene matches. Germline-derived CDR1 and CDR2 are SGHVS and FQNEAQ. The CDR3 contains 15 residues. CDR3 nucleotide sequence: TGTGCCAGCAGCTTAAAACAGGGGTTCGGAAACACCATATATTTT. This sequence encodes CASSLKQGFGNTIYF.

This clonotype has a handful of counts. This rearrangement joins TRBV6-1 to TRBJ2-2; D possibly corresponds to TRBD2 (6 bases). Trimming shortened V by 3 bases and J by 1 base, and 12 bases separated the two germline ends. This CDR3 is 16 amino acids long. Per the germline V gene, CDR1 is MNHNS and CDR2 is SASEGT. CDR3 sequence (DNA): TGTGCCAGCAGTGAGGAACTAGCTGGGAACACCGGGGAGCTGTTTTTT. This codes for CASSEELAGNTGELFF.

This clonotype was seen a handful of times. This chain uses TRBV4-3 with TRBJ2-1; tentatively, D is TRBD2 (7 bases). V gave up 1 base and J gave up 4 bases, with 11 bases separating them. The germline CDR1 and CDR2 sequences are LGHNA and YSLEER. The CDR3 extends over 15 amino acids. The DNA of the CDR3 is TGCGCCAGCAGCCAAGTAGGGGGGGCATACAATGAGCAGTTCTTC. Protein sequence: CASSQVGGAYNEQFF.

The rearrangement uses TRBV5-1 and TRBJ1-1; D not certain. Trimming removed 2 bases from V and 3 bases from J, with 14 bases in between. Germline V gives CDR1 SGHRS, CDR2 YFSETQ. CDR3 length: 15 amino acids. Here the CDR3 reads CASSFLTGFDTEAFF. The CDR3 nucleotides are TGCGCCAGCAGCTTCCTGACCGGGTTTGACACTGAAGCTTTCTTT.

The chain recombines TRBV5-1 with TRBJ2-7; D might be TRBD2 (5 bases). CDR1 is SGHRS and CDR2 is YFSETQ in the germline V gene. The CDR3 sequence is 14 residues long. Trimming removed 0 bases from V and 5 bases from J, with 12 bases in between. The CDR3 nucleotides are TGCGCCAGCAGCTTGGTCCCGGGGTTGAACGAGCAGTACTTC. Protein: CASSLVPGLNEQYF. The full variable domain, rest sourced from reference TRBV5-1 and TRBJ2-7, is KAGVTQTPRYLIKTRGQQVTLSCSPISGHRSVSWYQQTPGQGLQFLFEYFSETQRNKGNFPGRFSGRQFSNSRSEMNVSTLELGDSALYLCASSLVPGLNEQYFGPGTRLTVT.

This chain connects TRBV4-1 to TRBJ1-2, with 12 bases aligning to TRBD1. The CDR3 runs to 14 residues. V shed 6 bases, J shed 8 bases, and the junction held 7 bases outside the gene matches. CDR1 is MGHRA and CDR2 is YSYEKL in the germline V gene. In DNA, the CDR3 is TGCGCCAGCAGGGGACAGGGGGCGTTTGGCGGCTACACCTTC. Protein sequence: CASRGQGAFGGYTF.

This clonotype appeared a few times. The chain recombines TRBV7-2 with TRBJ2-7; 9 bases align to TRBD1. CDR1 and CDR2 (germline): SGHTA, FQGNSA. The CDR3 is 13 amino acids. Trimming removed 4 bases from V and 7 bases from J; junction bases left unmatched: 5. CDR3 DNA: TGTGCCAGCAGCTCTAACAGGGGGCAAGAGCAGTACGTC. Its protein product is CASSSNRGQEQYV.

This chain connects TRBV20-1 to TRBJ1-1, with D possibly being TRBD1 (5 bases). V lost 4 bases and J 5 bases, leaving 17 bases between the germline ends. CDR3 size: 14 residues. Per germline, CDR1 DFQATT and CDR2 SNEGSKA (reference sequence). CDR3 region: CSAMEGQVGTEAFF. CDR3 nucleotide sequence: TGCAGTGCTATGGAGGGGCAGGTTGGAACTGAAGCTTTCTTT.

V gene TRBV4-3 combines with J gene TRBJ2-4; D is perhaps TRBD1 (6 bases). This CDR3 region has 19 residues. Trimming removed 4 bases from V and 2 bases from J, with 24 bases in between. Germline values: CDR1 LGHNA, CDR2 YSLEER. The CDR3 region has the DNA TGCGCCAGCAGCCCAACCCTAAATACAGGGTATGTTCCCAAAAACATTCAGTACTTC. Its translation: CASSPTLNTGYVPKNIQYF.

This clonotype was observed a few times. Here the CDR3 DNA reads TGTGCCGGGGGGACAGGCTGGTACGAGCAGTACTTC. This codes for CAGGTGWYEQYF. The chain couples TRBV6-6 to TRBJ2-7; TRBD1 agrees at 8 bases. Trimming took 11 bases from V and 4 from J; bases not matched to a gene: 7. The length of the CDR3 is 12 residues. The germline V gene encodes CDR1 MNHNY and CDR2 SVGAGI (reference sequence).

The chain has TRBV5-4 and TRBJ1-2; 9 nucleotides align to TRBD1. Germline assignment: CDR1 SGHNT and CDR2 YYREEE (reference sequence). J lost 7 bases, V lost 2 bases, and 3 bases had no gene match. The CDR3 is 13 amino acids. The CDR3 nucleotides are TGTGCCAGCAGCTTACAGGGGGCGTCTGGCTACACCTTC. This codes for CASSLQGASGYTF.

Only a few counts were recorded for this clonotype. The chain combines TRBV5-6 with TRBJ2-3; no definite D call. The CDR3 has 16 residues. Trimming took off 0 bases at V and 0 bases at J, with 11 bases between the two ends. CDR1 is SGHDT and CDR2 is YYEEEE in the germline V gene. CDR3 protein: CASSLAEVESTDTQYF. CDR3 DNA sequence: TGTGCCAGCAGCTTGGCCGAGGTTGAGAGCACAGATACGCAGTATTTT.

CDR3: CASSLGTAPEFF. The CDR3 coding sequence is TGTGCCAGCAGCTTAGGGACGGCACCGGAATTCTTT. V and J are TRBV5-4 and TRBJ1-1; D may be TRBD1 (5 bases). Trimming removed 2 bases at V and 14 bases at J, with 16 bases between. The CDR3 length is 12 residues. The germline CDR1 and CDR2 sequences are SGHNT and YYREEE (reference sequence).

For the CDR3, the DNA is TGCGCCAGCAGCCAACTGACAGGGAAAGAGAACTATGGCTACACCTTC. As protein: CASSQLTGKENYGYTF. The chain combines TRBV4-1 with TRBJ1-2, with 7 bases identical to TRBD1. V lost 2 bases and J lost 2; bases outside the gene matches: 8. The CDR3 extends over 16 amino acids. CDR1 is MGHRA and CDR2 is YSYEKL in the germline V gene.

The CDR3 is CATSHRDREGTQHF. DNA for the CDR3: TGTGCCACCAGCCACCGGGACAGGGAGGGAACCCAGCATTTT. The J gene is TRBJ1-5, the V gene TRBV24-1, with 9 bases that match TRBD1. Looked up from germline, CDR1 is KGHDR and CDR2 is SFDVKD. Trimming took 7 bases from V and 11 from J; bases not matched to a gene: 11. The CDR3 contains 14 residues.

The sample holds a few counts of this clonotype. The V and J genes are TRBV20-1 and TRBJ2-2, with D possibly matching TRBD2 (6 bases). Germline V gives CDR1 DFQATT, CDR2 SNEGSKA (reference sequence). The CDR3 extends over 15 amino acids. The V end was cut by 5 bases, the J end by 3 bases, with 16 bases between. The CDR3 bases are TGCAGTGCTGCGAAAACTGGGACTGACACCGGGGAGCTGTTTTTT. Amino acid sequence: CSAAKTGTDTGELFF.

This clonotype was detected only a few times. This chain links TRBV7-9 with TRBJ1-2; a possible D gene is TRBD1 (5 bases). Germline CDR1 reads SEHNR; CDR2 reads FQNEAQ (reference sequence). V lost 5 bases and J lost 4, with 11 bases in between. The CDR3 sequence is 13 residues long. CDR3 bases: TGTGCCAGCAGCCGTCCGGGGGGCTATGGCTACACCTTC. This codes for CASSRPGGYGYTF.

J is TRBJ1-1 and V is TRBV4-3; a weak D match, TRBD1 (5 bases). Germline assignment: CDR1 LGHNA and CDR2 YSLEER. The V gene lost 1 base and the J gene lost 11 bases, with 11 bases spanning the gap. The CDR3 length is 12 residues. CDR3 loop: CASSQGGRSAFF. The CDR3 coding sequence is TGCGCCAGCAGCCAAGGGGGCAGGAGTGCTTTCTTT.

Only a few counts were recorded for this clonotype. The J gene is TRBJ2-5, the V gene TRBV7-9; 7 nucleotides align to TRBD2. V shed 8 bases, J shed 5 bases, and the junction held 11 bases outside the gene matches. The CDR3 length is 14 residues. Germline V gives CDR1 SEHNR, CDR2 FQNEAQ (reference sequence). CDR3: CASYPFGGSETQYF. The CDR3 DNA sequence: TGTGCCAGCTACCCTTTCGGCGGGAGCGAGACCCAGTACTTC.

The V and J genes are TRBV19 and TRBJ1-2; D not certain. Germline V gene sequence: CDR1 LNHDA, CDR2 SQIVND (reference sequence). CDR3 length: 13 amino acids. Between the trimmed V and J ends, which lost 5 bases and 3 bases, there was a span of 10 bases. The CDR3 sequence is CASSEGIYYGYTF. The CDR3 DNA reads TGTGCCAGTAGTGAAGGGATATACTATGGCTACACCTTC.

This clonotype appeared a few times. The J gene is TRBJ2-5, the V gene TRBV6-5; 7 bases fit TRBD2. This CDR3 is 14 amino acids long. V trimming: 4 bases; J trimming: 5 bases; junction bases outside the gene matches: 7. Germline CDR1 is MNHEY and CDR2 is SVGAGI. The CDR3 loop is CASSSQRGLETQYF. In DNA, the CDR3 is TGTGCCAGCAGTTCCCAGCGGGGCTTGGAGACCCAGTACTTC.

This clonotype came up a few times. V usage is TRBV4-3 and J usage is TRBJ2-3, with 7 bases matching TRBD2. After removal of 1 base from V and 1 base from J, the junction contained 11 bases not matched to a gene. The CDR3 has 18 amino acids. The germline gives CDR1 LGHNA, CDR2 YSLEER. CDR3 coding DNA: TGCGCCAGCAGCCAAGCGTGGGCCCTAGCGGTGGGCACAGATACGCAGTATTTT. Translation: CASSQAWALAVGTDTQYF.